The clone carrying this T cell receptor beta chain occurred many times. Its antigen is undetermined. The data originate from a study of T cell repertoires in cytomegalovirus infection. Study-level information: Newly reported HLA-C-restricted and thoroughly characterized HLA-B-restricted CMV epitopes were employed.

Findings and limits, study-wide: HLA-C-restricted TCR beta clonotypes specific for CMV led the ex vivo response.

TCRdb re-derived calls from the reads in MiXCR, one entry per CDR3 protein. This sample carries 650,000 to 900,000 distinct CDR3 sequences, roughly 33% of them seen once, and the ten largest clones take about an eighth. Source: cultured CD8+ T cells from PBMCs, taken from culture after CMV antigen stimulation. This clonotype originated in a human donor in good health (CMV status not recorded). Some clones in this sample may be carry-over from other donors' samples.

Written as DNA, the CDR3 is TGTGCCAGCAGCTTAGTTAACATGTTCAATGAGCAGTTCTTC. As protein: CASSLVNMFNEQFF. This sequence joins TRBV7-2 and TRBJ2-1; no reliable D call. CDR3 length: 14 residues. Trimming shortened V by 1 base and J by 6 bases, and 10 bases separated the two germline ends. Germline lookup yields CDR1 SGHTA and CDR2 FQGNSA.